This TCR beta chain derives from a study of CD8 T cells in Susac syndrome. The CDR3 extends over 11 amino acids. V lost 3 bases, J lost 9 bases, and 8 bases lay in between. From blood CD8+ and CD4+ T cells, TCR beta sequences were generated. RNA in amounts of roughly 0.5 to 1 ug was reverse transcribed with random hexamers. One entry per CDR3 protein results from TCRdb running MiXCR on the immunoSEQ multiplex PCR reads. The profile shows 70,000 to 100,000 distinct CDR3 sequences, approximately 92% of them singletons. The rearrangement joins TRBV12-3 or TRBV12-4 to TRBJ1-2, with D perhaps matching TRBD1 (5 bases). The receptor was isolated from a human donor in good health. The sample comprised CD8+ T cells from PBMCs. CDR3 in amino acids: CASSLGPSYTF. CDR3 bases: TGTGCCAGCAGTTTGGGACCGAGCTACACCTTC.